This T cell receptor beta chain is from a study of cytomegalovirus exposure and HLA in healthy donors. Unmatched junction bases numbered 5, after V lost 5 bases and J lost 0 bases. The CDR3 runs to 15 residues. The study ran its PCR with 60 Vbeta and 13 Jbeta primers. Repertoires were generated with immunoSEQ multiplex PCR, while TCRdb's copy carries only in-frame clones and drops some. The sample has 95,000 to 100,000 clones, roughly 79% seen once. This TCR derives from a man in his forties in good health and CMV-seronegative. The chain is built from TRBV6-7 and TRBJ2-7, with 9 nucleotides matching TRBD2. TRBV6-7 is an open reading frame, and its role is uncertain. Sequencing input: PBMCs. CDR3 protein: CASSQLAGSSYEQYV. The CDR3 region has the DNA TGTGCCAGCAGTCAACTAGCGGGTAGCTCCTACGAGCAGTACGTC.